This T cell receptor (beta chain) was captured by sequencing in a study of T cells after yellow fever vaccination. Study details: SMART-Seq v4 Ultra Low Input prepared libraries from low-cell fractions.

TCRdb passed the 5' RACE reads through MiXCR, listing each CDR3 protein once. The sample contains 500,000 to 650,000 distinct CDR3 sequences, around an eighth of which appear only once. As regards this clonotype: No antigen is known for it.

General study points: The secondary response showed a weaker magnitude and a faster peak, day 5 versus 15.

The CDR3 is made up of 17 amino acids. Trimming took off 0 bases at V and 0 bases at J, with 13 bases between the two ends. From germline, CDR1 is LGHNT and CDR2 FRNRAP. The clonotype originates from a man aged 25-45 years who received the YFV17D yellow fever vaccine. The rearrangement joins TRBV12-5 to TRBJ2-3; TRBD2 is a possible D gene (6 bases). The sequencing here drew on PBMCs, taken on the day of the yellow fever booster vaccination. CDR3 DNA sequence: TGTGCTAGTGGTTTGGTACTCACGGGAGAGAGCACAGATACGCAGTATTTT. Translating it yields CASGLVLTGESTDTQYF. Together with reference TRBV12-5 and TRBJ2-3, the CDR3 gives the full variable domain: DARVTQTPRHKVTEMGQEVTMRCQPILGHNTVFWYRQTMMQGLELLAYFRNRAPLDDSGMPKDRFSAEMPDATLATLKIQPSEPRDSAVYFCASGLVLTGESTDTQYFGPGTRLTVL.